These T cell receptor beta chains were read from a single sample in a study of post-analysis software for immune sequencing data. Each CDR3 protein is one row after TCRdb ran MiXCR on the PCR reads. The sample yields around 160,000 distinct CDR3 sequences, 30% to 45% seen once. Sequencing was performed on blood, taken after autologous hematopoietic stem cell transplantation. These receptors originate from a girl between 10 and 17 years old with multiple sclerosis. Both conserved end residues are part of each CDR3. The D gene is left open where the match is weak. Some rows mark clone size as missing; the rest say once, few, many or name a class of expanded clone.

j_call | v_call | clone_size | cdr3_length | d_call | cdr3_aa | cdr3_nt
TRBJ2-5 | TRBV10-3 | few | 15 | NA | CAISLVPEPKETQYF | TGTGCCATCAGTTTAGTGCCGGAGCCCAAAGAGACCCAGTACTTC
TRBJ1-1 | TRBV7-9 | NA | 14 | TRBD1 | CASSRDSLFTEAFF | TGTGCCAGCAGCCGGGACAGTCTTTTTACTGAAGCTTTCTTT
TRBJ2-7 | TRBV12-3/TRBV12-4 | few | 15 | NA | CASSHTQGGGYEQYF | TGTGCCAGCAGTCATACCCAAGGGGGTGGTTACGAGCAGTACTTC
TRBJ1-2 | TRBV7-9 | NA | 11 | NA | CASSLEGGYTF | TGTGCCAGCAGCTTAGAGGGTGGCTACACCTTC
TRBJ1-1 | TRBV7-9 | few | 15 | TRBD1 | CASSPGSGGRTEAFF | TGTGCCAGCAGCCCTGGCTCAGGGGGGCGAACTGAAGCTTTCTTT
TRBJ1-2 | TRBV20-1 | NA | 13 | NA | CSASRPVDYGYTF | TGCAGTGCTAGTAGGCCAGTGGACTATGGCTACACCTTC
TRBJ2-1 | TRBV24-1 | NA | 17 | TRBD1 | CATSDLPGQGAYNEQFF | TGTGCCACCAGTGATCTACCGGGACAGGGGGCTTACAATGAGCAGTTCTTC
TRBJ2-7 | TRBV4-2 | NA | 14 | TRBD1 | CASSQEGQGYEQYF | TGTGCCAGCAGCCAAGAAGGACAGGGCTACGAGCAGTACTTC
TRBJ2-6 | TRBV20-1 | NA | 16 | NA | CSAIRQCGTGANVLTF | TGCAGTGCTATAAGACAGTGTGGGACTGGGGCCAACGTCCTGACTTTC
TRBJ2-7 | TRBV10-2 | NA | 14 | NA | CASSFPGLIYEQYF | TGCGCCAGCAGTTTCCCCGGGCTGATCTACGAGCAGTACTTC
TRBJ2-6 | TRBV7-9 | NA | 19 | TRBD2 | CASSFGLAGGSSGANVLTF | TGTGCCAGCAGCTTCGGACTAGCGGGAGGGTCCTCTGGGGCCAACGTCCTGACTTTC